This TCR beta chain was identified in a study of cytomegalovirus exposure and HLA in healthy donors. Study-wide results and limits: The study designated roughly 150 TCR beta chains cytomegalovirus-associated.

Turning to this clone: Its antigen remains unknown.

PCR employed 60 Vbeta and 13 Jbeta primers. Some clones are missing from TCRdb's copy, which holds only in-frame ones; the method was immunoSEQ multiplex PCR. The sample lists hundreds of thousands of clones; over 60% were seen once. Trimming took 1 base from V and 6 from J, leaving 9 bases between them. Germline V gene lookup returns CDR1 LNHNV and CDR2 YYDKDF (reference sequence). The CDR3 is 14 residues long. Sequencing was done on a sample of PBMCs. The chain is built from TRBV15 and TRBJ2-2, with a weak D call TRBD2 (5 bases). This clonotype was sampled from a male donor in good health and CMV-seronegative. The CDR3 DNA is TGTGCCACCAGCAGAGGAGGAGCGGCCGGGGAGCTGTTTTTT. Residues: CATSRGGAAGELFF.